This is a list of T cell receptor beta chains from one sample in a study of Ad26.COV2.S vaccination and SARS-CoV-2 variants. TCRdb's table, derived via immunoSEQ multiplex PCR, lists solely in-frame clones and lacks some. The sample has roughly 350,000 clones, approximately 86% seen once. The sequencing here drew on peripheral blood, taken in a trial of Ad26.COV2.S vaccine versus placebo. The receptors here all came from a person between 18 and 60 years old who received the Ad26.COV2.S COVID-19 vaccine or a placebo. Both conserved end residues are part of each CDR3. D genes are given only for firm matches. Some rows mark clone size as missing; the rest say once, few, many or name a class of expanded clone.

d_gene,j_gene,v_gene,abundance,CDR3nt,CDR3aa
TRBD1,TRBJ1-6,TRBV5-4,-,TGTGCCAGCAGCTTGGGGACAGGATCTAATTCACCCCTCCACTTT,CASSLGTGSNSPLHF
TRBD1,TRBJ1-3,TRBV28,-,TGTGCCAGCTATCTTTCAGGGGGTGGAAACACCATATATTTT,CASYLSGGGNTIYF
TRBD2,TRBJ2-5,TRBV5-4,once,TGTGCCAGCAGCCCCGGTAGCGGGGGGCTCCAAGAGACCCAGTACTTC,CASSPGSGGLQETQYF
TRBD1,TRBJ1-1,TRBV10-3,-,TGTGCCATCAGTCTATCAGGGGGAAAGGTGAACACTGAAGCTTTCTTT,CAISLSGGKVNTEAFF
-,TRBJ2-5,TRBV7-8,-,TGTGCCAGCAGCGACAGAACAGGGGGAGGGAAAGAGACCCAGTACTTC,CASSDRTGGGKETQYF
TRBD1,TRBJ2-5,TRBV7-6,-,TGTGCCAGCAGCTTAACCGGACAGGGACAAGAGACCCAGTACTTC,CASSLTGQGQETQYF
TRBD1,TRBJ1-2,TRBV6-5,-,TGTGCCAGCAGGACAGGGGCCATCTATGGCTACACCTTC,CASRTGAIYGYTF
TRBD2,TRBJ2-5,TRBV24-1,-,TGTGCCACCATGGCCCATAGCGGGAAACAAGAGACCCAGTACTTC,CATMAHSGKQETQYF
TRBD1,TRBJ2-7,TRBV27,-,TGTGCCAGCAGTTGGCAGGGGGCCTACGAGCAGTACTTC,CASSWQGAYEQYF
-,TRBJ1-3,TRBV7-9,-,TGTGCCAGCAGCTTAGTTGGGCAGGGAACTGGAAACACCATATATTTT,CASSLVGQGTGNTIYF
-,TRBJ1-3,TRBV4-2,-,TGTGCCAGCAGCCAAGCCTATGGAAACACCATATATTTT,CASSQAYGNTIYF
-,TRBJ1-4,TRBV3-1/TRBV3-2,-,TGTGCCAGCAGCCAAGGGGGACAAGAGGGTGGAAAACTGTTTTTT,CASSQGGQEGGKLFF
-,TRBJ2-3,TRBV11-2,-,TGTGCCAGCAGCCCCTGGGGAGATACGCAGTATTTT,CASSPWGDTQYF
-,TRBJ2-7,TRBV5-4,-,TGTGCCAGCAGCGTTACCGGGCCCTCAGAGCAGTACTTC,CASSVTGPSEQYF
TRBD1,TRBJ1-2,TRBV5-1,once,TGCGCCAGCTCCCACCGGGACAGCTATGGCTACACCTTC,CASSHRDSYGYTF
TRBD2,TRBJ2-7,TRBV9,few,TGTGCCAGCAGCCCCGGGGCGGGAGCCTACGAGCAGTACTTC,CASSPGAGAYEQYF
-,TRBJ2-6,TRBV5-1,-,TGCGCCAGCAGCTTGGCCGTCCCCCAAGGAACCGGGGCCAACGTCCTGACTTTC,CASSLAVPQGTGANVLTF
-,TRBJ2-2,TRBV7-2,-,TGTGCCAGCAGCTTAGAGAACCTGTCCGGGGAGCTGTTTTTT,CASSLENLSGELFF
TRBD1,TRBJ1-5,TRBV28,-,TGTGCCAGCAGGTTCCCGGGACAGGGCTATCAGCCCCAGCATTTT,CASRFPGQGYQPQHF
-,TRBJ1-5,TRBV6-2/TRBV6-3,-,TGTGCCAGCAGTTACCAGGGTTATCAGCCCCAGCATTTT,CASSYQGYQPQHF
TRBD1,TRBJ1-4,TRBV27,-,TGTGCCAGCAGTCTCGGACAGGGGGGAACTAATGAAAAACTGTTTTTT,CASSLGQGGTNEKLFF
TRBD1,TRBJ2-7,TRBV11-2,-,TGTGCCAGCAGCGCTCACAGGGGGCCCCCCTACGAGCAGTACTTC,CASSAHRGPPYEQYF
TRBD1,TRBJ1-6,TRBV7-9,-,TGTGCCAGCAGCTCAGAGGACAGGCTTCTCCACTTT,CASSSEDRLLHF
-,TRBJ2-7,TRBV5-1,-,TGCGCCAGCCGCAGGGAATACGAGCAGTACTTC,CASRREYEQYF
-,TRBJ2-7,TRBV5-6,-,TGTGCCAGCAGCTTGCTCAGGACTTCCTACGAGCAGTACTTC,CASSLLRTSYEQYF
-,TRBJ2-7,TRBV7-9,once,TGTGCCAGCAGCTTGTCGGGACAAGGATCCTACGAGCAGTACTTC,CASSLSGQGSYEQYF
-,TRBJ2-5,TRBV2,few,TGTGCCAGCAGAAGCAGGGAAGAGACCCAGTACTTC,CASRSREETQYF
TRBD2,TRBJ2-3,TRBV10-2,-,TGCGCCAGCATGCGCGGGGGGGCCGGAGATACGCAGTATTTT,CASMRGGAGDTQYF
TRBD1,TRBJ2-6,TRBV4-3,-,TGCGCCAGCAGCCAGGATACACCGGGACAGTCCATCTCTGGGGCCAACGTCCTGACTTTC,CASSQDTPGQSISGANVLTF
-,TRBJ2-7,TRBV28,-,TGTGCCAGCAGGATTACACTAGTTGGCGAGCAGTACTTC,CASRITLVGEQYF
TRBD2,TRBJ2-7,TRBV7-2,-,TGTGCCAGCAGCCAAGGACTAGCGGGAGTGGGCGAGCAGTACTTC,CASSQGLAGVGEQYF
TRBD2,TRBJ2-7,TRBV14,-,TGTGCCAGCAGCCACGGACTAGCGGGAGATCGGTACGAGCAGTACTTC,CASSHGLAGDRYEQYF
TRBD2,TRBJ2-1,TRBV19,-,TGTGCCAGTAGTATATCAGCGGGGGTTTCCTACAATGAGCAGTTCTTC,CASSISAGVSYNEQFF
-,TRBJ2-1,TRBV7-9,-,TGTGCCAGCAGTGCATCTGGCGGGCGAACCTACAATGAGCAGTTCTTC,CASSASGGRTYNEQFF
TRBD2,TRBJ2-1,TRBV24-1,-,TGTGCCACCAGTGATTTTGCTAGCGGGAGGGAGGGTGAGCAGTTCTTC,CATSDFASGREGEQFF
-,TRBJ1-5,TRBV7-8,few,TGTGCCAGCAGCTTAGGACAGGGCAATCAGCCCCAGCATTTT,CASSLGQGNQPQHF
TRBD1,TRBJ2-3,TRBV7-2,-,TGTGCCAGCAGCTTAGGAGGGGGCAGTGCTGATACGCAGTATTTT,CASSLGGGSADTQYF
-,TRBJ1-6,TRBV15,-,TGTGCCACCAGCAGAGACAGAACCTATAATTCACCCCTCCACTTT,CATSRDRTYNSPLHF
-,TRBJ2-2,TRBV4-3,-,TGCGCCAGCAGCCAAGTTGGGACGTACGCGAACACCGGGGAGCTGTTTTTT,CASSQVGTYANTGELFF
-,TRBJ2-5,TRBV7-7,-,TGTGCTAGCAGCTTAGCGTATCAGGGAGAGACCCAGTACTTC,CASSLAYQGETQYF
-,TRBJ2-7,TRBV6-6,-,TGTGCCAGCAACACAGGGAGGGGAGGAGAGCAGTACTTC,CASNTGRGGEQYF
-,TRBJ2-5,TRBV4-1,-,TGCGCCAGCAGCCAAAGTCCACTAGTACAAGAGACCCAGTACTTC,CASSQSPLVQETQYF
-,TRBJ1-1,TRBV10-3,-,TGTGCCATCAGTGAGTCTGCTTGGGGGGGCTCCACTGAAGCTTTCTTT,CAISESAWGGSTEAFF
-,TRBJ2-5,TRBV11-1,-,TGTGCCAGCAGCTTACGGTCGGGGATGGAGACCCAGTACTTC,CASSLRSGMETQYF
TRBD1,TRBJ1-2,TRBV3-1/TRBV3-2,once,TGTGCCAGCAGCAGGGGACAGGGCGTCGGCTACACCTTC,CASSRGQGVGYTF
TRBD1,TRBJ2-1,TRBV3-1/TRBV3-2,-,TGTGCCAGCAGCTCATCGGACAGGAACAATGAGCAGTTCTTC,CASSSSDRNNEQFF
-,TRBJ1-2,TRBV28,-,TGTGCCAGCAGTTTAGGGTTTGGCTACACCTTC,CASSLGFGYTF
-,TRBJ1-1,TRBV5-6,-,TGTGCCAGCAGCTTGCAGGGGCGAGTAGAAGCTTTCTTT,CASSLQGRVEAFF
-,TRBJ2-1,TRBV5-6,once,TGTGCCAGCAGCGACGGACTACTCTCCTACAATGAGCAGTTCTTC,CASSDGLLSYNEQFF
TRBD1,TRBJ2-7,TRBV28,once,TGTGCCAGCAGTTCAATCTCCGGGACAGGGGGCTACGAGCAGTACTTC,CASSSISGTGGYEQYF
-,TRBJ2-5,TRBV5-1,once,TGCGCCAGCAGCGACCTCACCACGGGGACCCAGTACTTC,CASSDLTTGTQYF
-,TRBJ2-3,TRBV6-6,few,TGTGCCAGCAGTATGGAACGGGATACGCAGTATTTT,CASSMERDTQYF
TRBD1,TRBJ2-4,TRBV7-9,-,TGTGCCAGCAGCACAGGGACAGGGGTATTTGTAGCCAAAAACATTCAGTACTTC,CASSTGTGVFVAKNIQYF
TRBD2,TRBJ2-1,TRBV5-1,-,TGCGCCAGCAGCTTACCGACTAGCGTAACCTACAATGAGCAGTTCTTC,CASSLPTSVTYNEQFF
-,TRBJ2-3,TRBV4-3,-,TGCGCCAGCAGCCAAGATCTGTACGCGGATACGCAGTATTTT,CASSQDLYADTQYF
-,TRBJ1-2,TRBV4-2,-,TGTGCCAGCAGCCAAGAAACTTTTAACTATGGCTACACCTTC,CASSQETFNYGYTF
-,TRBJ1-2,TRBV27,once,TGTGCCAGCAGTTTATCACCCCGGCTAGGAGTGATCGGCTACACCTTC,CASSLSPRLGVIGYTF